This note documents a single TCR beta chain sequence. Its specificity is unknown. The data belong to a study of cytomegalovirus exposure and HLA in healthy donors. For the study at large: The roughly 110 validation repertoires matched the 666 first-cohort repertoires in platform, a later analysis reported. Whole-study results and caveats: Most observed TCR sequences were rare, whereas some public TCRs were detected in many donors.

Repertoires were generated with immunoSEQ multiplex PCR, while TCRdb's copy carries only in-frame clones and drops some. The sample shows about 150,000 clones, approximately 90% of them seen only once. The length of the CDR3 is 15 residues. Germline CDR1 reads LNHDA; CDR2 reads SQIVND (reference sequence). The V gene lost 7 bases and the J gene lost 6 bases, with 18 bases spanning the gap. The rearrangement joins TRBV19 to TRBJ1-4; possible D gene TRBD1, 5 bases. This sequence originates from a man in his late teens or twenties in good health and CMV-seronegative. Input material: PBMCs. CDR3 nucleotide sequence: TGTGCCAGTACCCAGTGGGGGGGAGCGGATGAAAAACTGTTTTTT. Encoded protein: CASTQWGGADEKLFF.